These T cell receptor beta chains were read from a single sample in a study of cytomegalovirus exposure and HLA in healthy donors. The data were produced by immunoSEQ multiplex PCR, yet TCRdb's version contains in-frame clones alone and is incomplete. This sample has about 200,000 clones; more than 60% occur once, and the top ten carry approximately 2%. Material: PBMCs. The receptors derive from a woman aged 25-40 years in good health and CMV-seropositive. The CDR3 runs from the conserved cysteine through the conserved F or W. The D gene is left open where the match is weak. Rows may omit the clone size; those that give it use once, few, many or a size class.

J	V	size	D	CDR3	DNA
TRBJ1-6	TRBV23-1	-	-	CASSQSSAPLHF	TGCGCCAGCAGTCAATCATCTGCGCCCCTCCACTTT
TRBJ1-4	TRBV19	once	-	CASRDLGEKLFF	TGTGCCAGTAGGGACTTGGGTGAAAAACTGTTTTTT
TRBJ1-2	TRBV5-1	-	-	CASGHAPNYGYTF	TGCGCCAGCGGACATGCTCCTAACTATGGCTACACCTTC
TRBJ1-1	TRBV6-6	-	-	CASSYPGRKNTEAFF	TGTGCCAGCAGTTACCCTGGGCGCAAGAACACTGAAGCTTTCTTT
TRBJ1-2	TRBV2	-	-	CASSATAFYGYTF	TGTGCCAGCAGTGCTACAGCCTTTTATGGCTACACCTTC
TRBJ2-7	TRBV7-2	few	TRBD2	CASSTLERGLYEQYF	TGTGCCAGCAGTACACTAGAGCGGGGGCTCTACGAGCAGTACTTC
TRBJ1-5	TRBV30	few	-	CAWSRRAGQTQPQHF	TGTGCCTGGAGTCGACGGGCAGGGCAGACTCAGCCCCAGCATTTT
TRBJ2-3	TRBV7-9	-	TRBD1	CASSLPDRFTQYF	TGTGCCAGCAGCTTACCGGACAGGTTTACGCAGTATTTT
TRBJ2-7	TRBV7-9	-	TRBD2	CASSHGLAGHEQYF	TGTGCCAGCAGCCACGGACTAGCGGGACATGAGCAGTACTTC
TRBJ2-7	TRBV18	-	-	CASSPPTDSYEQYF	TGTGCCAGCTCACCACCGACTGATTCCTACGAGCAGTACTTC
TRBJ2-1	TRBV18	-	-	CASSPSRVGGNEQFF	TGTGCCAGCTCACCATCCAGGGTCGGCGGCAATGAGCAGTTCTTC
TRBJ1-1	TRBV30	once	-	CAWTFRGNTEAFF	TGTGCCTGGACGTTCAGGGGGAACACTGAAGCTTTCTTT
TRBJ1-4	TRBV4-3	-	TRBD1	CASSQDLAGGAIGEKLFF	TGCGCCAGCAGCCAAGATCTGGCAGGGGGAGCCATAGGCGAAAAACTGTTTTTT